This T cell receptor (beta chain) comes out of a study of cytomegalovirus exposure and HLA in healthy donors (dated by TCRdb to about 2017). In the study overall: An earlier analysis of about 560 of the donors reported about 260 Gb of sequence data and roughly 120 million unique TCR beta sequences obtained from around 170 million T cells. An early release that covered about 600 HLA-typed donors contained approximately 300 gigabases of sequencing data and approximately 85 million unique TCR sequences. Of the roughly 400 genotyped donors, less than 85% were placed in the genetic ancestry cluster associated with self-reported Caucasian donors. The study was designed to test whether signatures of past pathogen exposure could be identified by cataloging public T cell receptors. The study profiled the T cell repertoires of more than 500 subjects by immunosequencing and related them to cytomegalovirus serostatus. Along with the roughly 610-subject first cohort, a separate validation cohort of over 90 different subjects was used. High-throughput TCR immunosequencing, statistical association of individual TCRs with disease status, and machine learning were combined to predict cytomegalovirus infection status. In a later analysis, previously published TCR beta repertoires from more than 500 donors were re-analyzed and high-resolution HLA genotyping was added so that TCR occurrence patterns could be studied. Rather than drawing on any new phenotypic data, the later analysis identified candidate immune exposures from TCR beta sequences and the way those sequences occurred across donors. To decide whether each TCR beta V gene segment behaved as functional or pseudogenic, an earlier analysis of several hundred of the donors relied on high-throughput TCR beta sequencing. Donor age, sex, ethnicity and CMV serostatus were compiled together with the repertoire data. A later genetic analysis took genome-wide SNP genotypes for about three fifths of the 666 donors and used that subset as a discovery cohort. Every discovery cohort repertoire had been produced on one sequencing platform. HLA typing included class I and class II loci at four-digit resolution. Typing coverage differed by locus: A, B, C, DRB1 and DQB1 were typed in roughly 620-630 donors, DQA1 in 500 to 550, DPA1 in some 570, and DPB1 in approximately 450. Roughly five DR-DQ haplotypes were handled as single units for association and clustering, since linkage in the cohort was strong. Across some 400 genotyped donors of the cohort, an average of about 250,000 unique TCR beta nucleotide sequences per donor were sequenced, and around 19% of those sequences were non-productive.

Overall results and qualifications from the work: A cluster of highly shared sequence variants was judged likely to be a technical artifact of the sequencing pipeline. According to a later genetic analysis, donors in an Asian-associated ancestry cluster had fewer N-insertions in productive TCRs than the approximately 670-donor mean. In a later analysis, most CMV-associated TCR beta chains were found to appear HLA-restricted, with HLA associations seemingly driven largely by CMV exposure. This cohort had only TCR beta chains sequenced, and the lack of alpha or paired-chain data limited which features could be detected. The study listed 150 to 200 TCR beta chains as associated with cytomegalovirus. Sequencing depth was assumed to be roughly uniform across donors in the presence/absence analyses, though that assumption may not hold. When HLA alleles, especially DR and DQ, strongly co-occurred, attributing TCR associations to individual alleles was difficult. Specific HLA alleles were associated with 15,000 to 20,000 TCR beta sequences at a false discovery rate of 0.05 in a later analysis. Some IMGT-functional V segments, including TRBV6-2 and TRBV6-3, could not be distinguished by the 87-base-pair reads and were therefore excluded. According to the authors, the approach could potentially be generalized to other disease states and immunological phenotypes. In a later genetic analysis, a missense DCLRE1C variant was associated with V-gene and J-gene trimming of TCR beta chains, and the association was replicated in an independent cohort. While some public TCRs were present in many individuals, most TCR sequences turned up only very rarely across donors. In an earlier analysis of around 500 of the donors, most TCR beta V segments appeared in productive rearrangements about 90% or about 30% of the time, broadly matching IMGT annotations. Immune exposure information for the cohort was limited to CMV serostatus. Because HLA typing was missing for some donors at each locus, association tests included only the typed subset. In vitro tests confirmed that a few of the cytomegalovirus-associated TCR beta chains recognize cytomegalovirus antigens. In a later analysis, HLA-associated TCR beta chains were found to be more clonally expanded and to have lower generation probabilities than equally common non-associated chains. The earlier analysis of a few hundred of the donors excluded 15 to 20 rarely observed V segments, including chromosome 9 orphons, because counts were too low. According to a later analysis, TCR association rates differed among HLA loci, with DRB1 alleles showing the most associated TCRs and HLA-C alleles showing the fewest. Correlated functional status among segregating V segments might be attributable to linkage disequilibrium, but an unknown experimental factor could not be ruled out. A further reported finding was that TCR beta sequences accurately predicted the HLA-A and HLA-B alleles for most subjects in the first cohort. The classifier was reported to diagnose cytomegalovirus status with high specificity and sensitivity in both the original and validation cohorts. In a later analysis, several top co-occurrence clusters were reported to appear linked to parvovirus B19, influenza, CMV and Epstein-Barr virus.

In regard to this clone: Its specific antigen is unknown. Per-base qualities were not stored, and no clone one base away is much larger.

The CDR3 runs 13 amino acids, cysteine and phenylalanine included. Of the read, only the CDR3 DNA is kept; its 39 bases are in frame from base 1. V ends up 7 bases short and J 3 bases short, with an unmatched junction base count of 5. CDR1 and CDR2 were assigned from the germline V gene as MDHEN and SYDVKM. The cohort comprised 550 to 700 healthy bone marrow donors. All cohort members were sampled while nominally healthy, although unrecorded immune exposures were likely present. The donor was CMV seronegative and belonged to the group of roughly 330 seronegative cohort members. Each donor provided a peripheral blood sample, and peripheral blood mononuclear cells were used for TCR beta sequencing. Genomic DNA was extracted from the blood cell samples with the Qiagen DNeasy Blood Extraction Kit. The library came from the immunoSEQ multiplex PCR assay. The multiplex PCR relied on a mix of 60 forward primers for TCR Vbeta segments and 13 reverse primers for TCR Jbeta segments. The CDR3 region of rearranged TCR beta genes was amplified from genomic DNA by a multiplex PCR assay. The amplified TCR beta libraries were sequenced on the Illumina HiSeq System as 87-base-pair reads. The published analysis was carried out like this. In a later analysis, tens of millions of unique TCR beta chains were counted across the roughly 670 repertoires, and approximately 11 million of these chains were shared by at least two donors. A nearest-neighbor algorithm error-corrected the raw reads and collapsed the reads into unique sequences, merging closely related sequences to remove PCR and sequencing errors. Alignment of CDR3 sequences to IMGT reference sequences was used to assign V, D and J gene segments. For a sequence to be retained, at least a six-nucleotide match to both a V gene segment and a J gene segment was required. Rearrangements were classified as productive when the CDR3 lacked stop codons and remained in frame with V and J, and all other rearrangements were classified as non-productive. Following IMGT convention, CDR3 was defined as the stretch from the second conserved V-encoded cysteine to the conserved J-encoded phenylalanine. Sequences without an unambiguous match to a single V gene segment were excluded from the earlier analysis of about 640 of the donors. In an earlier analysis of several hundred of the donors, V segments were called functional above 56.7% productive rearrangements and were called segregating when the between-donor standard deviation exceeded 5%. To diagnose cytomegalovirus status from the catalog of TCR beta chain sequences, a statistical classification framework was built. A later analysis assigned V and J genes by comparing TCR nucleotide sequences with IMGT/GENE-DB human TR gene sequences. Using the TCRdist pipeline, a later analysis assigned CDR3 sequences along with most-parsimonious VDJ recombination scenarios. In a later analysis, every TCR beta chain was defined by the combination of its CDR3 amino acid sequence and its V-gene family, and reads without a unique V-gene family were dropped. A later analysis removed 550 to 650 highly shared, low-generation-probability nucleotide sequences to deal with suspected cross-contamination and a sequencing artifact. For each public chain, a later analysis derived a clonal expansion index from normalized ranks of inferred template counts within each repertoire. In a later analysis, generation probabilities were computed using a VDJ recombination model fitted to out-of-frame rearrangements, and the results were checked against IGoR. In a later analysis, hypergeometric tests were used to score TCR-TCR, TCR-HLA and TCR-CMV co-occurrence, with a repertoire-size bias correction applied to TCR pairs. To estimate false discovery rates, a later analysis permuted the HLA or CMV assignments 20 times. In a later analysis, co-occurring TCRs were grouped using DBSCAN, and TCRdist sequence similarity was added for clustering within HLA-allele-positive subsets. Co-occurrence clustering excluded repertoires with fewer than 30,000 or more than 120,000 public chains, plus five with anomalous nucleotide sharing. The clones in this table, taken by TCRdb from immuneACCESS, are in-frame only. Not every clone is retained; where verified, under half of the shortfall comes from an unresolved V gene, and the cause of the rest is unknown. V and J calls and clone size are as listed in that table; D and trimming were resolved from the DNA. The sample includes about 120,000 clones, with roughly 79% observed a single time. Clones ranked in the top ten supply under 5% of the sample.

The sample taken for sequencing was PBMCs. This TCR was recovered from a woman in her twenties or thirties in good health and CMV-seronegative. The rearrangement combines TRBV28 with TRBJ1-2, with 7 middle bases fitting TRBD1. The DNA sequence follows: TGTGCCAGCACCGACGGACAGGACTATGGCTACACCTTC. Its product reads: CASTDGQDYGYTF.